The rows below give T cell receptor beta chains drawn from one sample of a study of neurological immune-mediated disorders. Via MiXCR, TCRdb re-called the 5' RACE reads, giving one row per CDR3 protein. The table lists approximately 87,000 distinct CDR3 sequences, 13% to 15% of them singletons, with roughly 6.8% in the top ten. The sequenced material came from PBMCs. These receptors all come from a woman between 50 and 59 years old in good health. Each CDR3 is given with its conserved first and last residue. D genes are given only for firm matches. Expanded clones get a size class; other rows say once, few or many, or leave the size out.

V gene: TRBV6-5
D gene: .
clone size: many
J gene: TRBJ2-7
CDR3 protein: CASSGAGRSGGMYF
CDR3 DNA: TGTGCCAGCAGTGGGGCGGGGAGGAGTGGTGGGATGTACTTC

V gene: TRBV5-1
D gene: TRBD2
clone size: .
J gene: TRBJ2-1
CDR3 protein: CASSLGPQAGGQVEQFF
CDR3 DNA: TGTGCCAGCAGCTTGGGCCCTCAGGCGGGGGGGCAGGTTGAGCAGTTCTTC

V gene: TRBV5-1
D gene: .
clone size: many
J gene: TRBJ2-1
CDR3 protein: CASSPSGAEQFF
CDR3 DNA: TGCGCCAGCAGCCCCTCCGGCGCTGAGCAGTTCTTC

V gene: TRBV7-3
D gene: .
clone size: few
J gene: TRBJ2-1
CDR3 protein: CASSPPGLRELNEQFF
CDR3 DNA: TGTGCCAGCAGCCCCCCGGGACTTAGGGAGTTAAATGAGCAGTTCTTC

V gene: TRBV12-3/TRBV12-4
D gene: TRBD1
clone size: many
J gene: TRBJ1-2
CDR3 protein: CASSSRQGGGYGYTF
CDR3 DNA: TGTGCCAGCAGTTCCCGACAGGGTGGGGGCTATGGCTACACCTTC

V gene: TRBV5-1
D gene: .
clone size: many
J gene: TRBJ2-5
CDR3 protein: CASSRGGDSETQYF
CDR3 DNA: TGCGCCAGCAGCCGGGGGGGGGACAGCGAGACCCAGTACTTC

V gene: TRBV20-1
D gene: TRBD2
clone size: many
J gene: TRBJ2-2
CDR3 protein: CSAKTSEYTGELFF
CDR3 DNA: TGCAGTGCTAAGACTAGCGAGTACACCGGGGAGCTGTTTTTT

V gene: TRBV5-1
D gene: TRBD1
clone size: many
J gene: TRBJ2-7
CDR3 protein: CASSLDQGAKNEQYF
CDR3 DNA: TGCGCCAGCAGCTTGGACCAGGGGGCGAAGAACGAGCAGTACTTC

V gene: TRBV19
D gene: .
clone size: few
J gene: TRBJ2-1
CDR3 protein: CASTPLGGTRGEQFF
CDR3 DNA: TGTGCCAGTACCCCCCTGGGCGGGACCCGAGGGGAGCAGTTCTTC

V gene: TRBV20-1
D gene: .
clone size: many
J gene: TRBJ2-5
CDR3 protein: CSAIGSPGETQYF
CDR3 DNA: TGCAGTGCTATCGGCAGTCCCGGGGAGACCCAGTACTTC

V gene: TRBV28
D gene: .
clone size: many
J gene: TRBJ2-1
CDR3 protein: CATTTWGEQFF
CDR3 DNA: TGTGCCACCACCACTTGGGGTGAGCAGTTCTTC